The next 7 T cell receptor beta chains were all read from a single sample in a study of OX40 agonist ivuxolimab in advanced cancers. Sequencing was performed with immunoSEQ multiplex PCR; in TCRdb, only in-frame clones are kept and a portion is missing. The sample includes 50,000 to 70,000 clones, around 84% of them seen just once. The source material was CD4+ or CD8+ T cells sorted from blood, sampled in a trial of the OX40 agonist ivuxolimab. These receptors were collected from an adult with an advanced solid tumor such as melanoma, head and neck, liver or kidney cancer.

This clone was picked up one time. The CDR3 DNA is TGTGCCAGCAGTGACAGGGTTTGGAATGAGCAGTTCTTC. It encodes CASSDRVWNEQFF. The J gene is TRBJ2-1, the V gene TRBV6-1, with a weak D call TRBD1 (5 bases). Germline V gene lookup returns CDR1 MNHNS and CDR2 SASEGT. The V and J ends lost 3 bases and 7 bases respectively, with 10 bases between them. This CDR3 spans 13 amino acids.

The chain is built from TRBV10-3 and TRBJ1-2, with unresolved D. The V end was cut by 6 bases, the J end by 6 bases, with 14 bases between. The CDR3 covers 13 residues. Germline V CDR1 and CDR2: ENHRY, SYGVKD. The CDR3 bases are TGTGCCATCAGCGTGGACCAGGTGAATGGCTACACCTTC. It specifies CAISVDQVNGYTF.

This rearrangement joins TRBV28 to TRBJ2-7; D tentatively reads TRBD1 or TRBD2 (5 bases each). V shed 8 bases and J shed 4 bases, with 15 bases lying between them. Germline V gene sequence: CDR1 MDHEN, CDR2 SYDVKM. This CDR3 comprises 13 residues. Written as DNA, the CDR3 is TGTGCCAGCTGCCTGAGGGGAGATTACGAGCAGTACTTC. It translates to CASCLRGDYEQYF.

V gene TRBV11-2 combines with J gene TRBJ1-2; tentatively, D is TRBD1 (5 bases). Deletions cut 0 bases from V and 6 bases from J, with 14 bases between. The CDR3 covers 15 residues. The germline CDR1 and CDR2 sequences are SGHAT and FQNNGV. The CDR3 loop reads CASSLERGRANGYTF. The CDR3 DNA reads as TGTGCCAGCAGCTTAGAGAGGGGACGGGCTAATGGCTACACCTTC.

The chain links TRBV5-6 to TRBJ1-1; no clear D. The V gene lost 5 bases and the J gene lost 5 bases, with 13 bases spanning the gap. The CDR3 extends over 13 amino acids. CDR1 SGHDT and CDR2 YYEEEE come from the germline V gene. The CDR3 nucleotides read TGTGCCAGCAGTCTACTGGGAGGTACTGAAGCTTTCTTT. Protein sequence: CASSLLGGTEAFF. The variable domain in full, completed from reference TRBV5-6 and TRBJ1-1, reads DAGVTQSPTHLIKTRGQQVTLRCSPKSGHDTVSWYQQALGQGPQFIFQYYEEEERQRGNFPDRFSGHQFPNYSSELNVNALLLGDSALYLCASSLLGGTEAFFGQGTRLTVV.

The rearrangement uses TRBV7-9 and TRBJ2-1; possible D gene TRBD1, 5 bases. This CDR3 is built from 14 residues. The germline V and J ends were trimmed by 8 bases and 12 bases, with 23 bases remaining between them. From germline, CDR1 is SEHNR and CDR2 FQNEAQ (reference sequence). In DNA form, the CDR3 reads TGTGCCAGCGGACCGTTGACAGAAACCGGATGGCAGTTCTTC. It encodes CASGPLTETGWQFF.

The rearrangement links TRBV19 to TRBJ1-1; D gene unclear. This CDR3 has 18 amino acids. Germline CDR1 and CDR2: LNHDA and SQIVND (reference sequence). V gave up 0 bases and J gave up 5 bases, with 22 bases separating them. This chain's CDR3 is CASSIDSGWTAWNTEAFF. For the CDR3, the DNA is TGTGCCAGTAGTATAGATTCGGGGTGGACCGCCTGGAATACTGAAGCTTTCTTT.